These 14 T cell receptor beta chains share one sample of origin, sequenced in a study of blood T cell repertoires in COVID-19. The protocol was immunoSEQ multiplex PCR, while the TCRdb copy is restricted to in-frame clones and leaves out a portion. The sample records roughly 200,000 clones, around 85% being singletons. The sample taken for sequencing was PBMCs or T cells enriched from blood (not recorded which). Receptors were obtained from a man aged 35 to 55 who had recovered from COVID-19.

This chain connects TRBV11-2 to TRBJ2-2, with 10 bases fitting TRBD1. Germline CDR1 is SGHAT and CDR2 is FQNNGV. Losses at the gene ends were 4 bases for V and 0 bases for J; bases not matched to a gene: 2. The CDR3 runs to 16 residues. CDR3 nucleotide sequence: TGTGCCAGCAGCTCGGGACAGGGGTCGAACACCGGGGAGCTGTTTTTT. Amino acids: CASSSGQGSNTGELFF.

This clone occurred once. The J gene is TRBJ1-1, the V gene TRBV5-5; 7 nucleotides align to TRBD1. Germline CDR1 reads SGHKS; CDR2 reads YYEKEE (reference sequence). CDR3 size: 12 residues. The V segment lost 2 bases and the J segment 11 bases; nucleotides outside the gene matches: 6. This CDR3 is CASSFRQGRAFF. CDR3 DNA sequence: TGTGCCAGCAGCTTTAGACAGGGTCGGGCTTTCTTT.

The chain is built from TRBV18 and TRBJ2-1; 8 bases fit TRBD2. V gave up 3 bases and J gave up 0 bases; unmatched junction bases: 13. The CDR3 length is 19 residues. Germline V gene lookup returns CDR1 KGHSH and CDR2 LQKENI. CDR3 in DNA: TGTGCCAGCTCACCTCCGAACTTCTCGAGCGGGAGCTCCTACAATGAGCAGTTCTTC. Amino acids: CASSPPNFSSGSSYNEQFF.

The rearrangement uses TRBV28 and TRBJ2-7, with 9 nucleotides matching TRBD2. The CDR3 consists of 13 residues. Germline assignment: CDR1 MDHEN and CDR2 SYDVKM. The V segment lost 7 bases and the J segment 2 bases; nucleotides outside the gene matches: 3. This CDR3 is CASTSGAPYEQYF. The CDR3 DNA follows: TGTGCCAGCACTAGCGGGGCCCCCTACGAGCAGTACTTC.

The rearrangement uses TRBV28 and TRBJ1-5; 8 nucleotides line up with TRBD1. The CDR3 loop spans 14 amino acids. V shed 5 bases and J 12 bases; nucleotides not matched to a gene: 12. Germline CDR1 reads MDHEN; CDR2 reads SYDVKM. This CDR3 is CASSETGDQPLQHF. In nucleotides, the CDR3 is TGTGCCAGCAGTGAGACAGGGGACCAGCCGCTCCAGCATTTT.

V usage is TRBV27 and J usage is TRBJ2-1; possibly TRBD2 for D (6 bases). The CDR3 length is 15 residues. Germline CDR1 is MNHEY and CDR2 is SMNVEV (reference sequence). Between the trimmed V and J ends, which lost 3 bases and 8 bases, there was a span of 17 bases. The CDR3 DNA reads as TGTGCCAGCAGTTTTGGGGGAGCGACGGGAGATGAGCAGTTCTTC. Translating it yields CASSFGGATGDEQFF.

This chain connects TRBV5-8 to TRBJ2-2; 9 nucleotides match TRBD2. The ends lost 0 bases at V and 3 bases at J; junction bases unmatched: 3. The CDR3 runs to 16 residues. Germline CDR1 is SGHTS and CDR2 is YDEGEE. The CDR3 sequence is CASSLALAGHTGELFF. CDR3 nucleotides: TGTGCCAGCAGCTTGGCGCTAGCGGGGCACACCGGGGAGCTGTTTTTT. Full variable domain (outside the CDR3, taken from reference TRBV5-8 and TRBJ2-2): EAGVTQSPTHLIKTRGQQATLRCSPISGHTSVYWYQQALGLGLQFLLWYDEGEERNRGNFPPRFSGRQFPNYSSELNVNALELEDSALYLCASSLALAGHTGELFFGEGSRLTVL.

The rearrangement joins TRBV2 to TRBJ1-6, with 8 positions matching TRBD1. CDR3 length: 15 residues. Germline trimming cut 4 bases from V and 5 bases from J; bases unmatched to any gene: 4. Germline CDR1 reads SNHLY; CDR2 reads FYNNEI. The CDR3 is CASSARTGNNSPLHF. The CDR3, as DNA: TGTGCCAGCAGTGCGAGGACAGGGAATAATTCACCCCTCCACTTT.

V and J are TRBV5-4 and TRBJ1-2; the match to TRBD1 covers 8 bases. From germline, CDR1 is SGHNT and CDR2 YYREEE (reference sequence). Losses at the gene ends were 3 bases for V and 4 bases for J; bases not matched to a gene: 8. The CDR3 is 15 residues long. CDR3 protein: CASSSWTGSSYGYTF. CDR3 bases: TGTGCCAGCAGCTCCTGGACAGGGTCCTCCTATGGCTACACCTTC.

The J gene is TRBJ2-6, the V gene TRBV14; 10 nucleotides line up with TRBD1. Germline CDR1 is SGHDN and CDR2 is FVKESK. Trimming cost V 7 bases and J 2 bases; bases outside gene matches: 8. The CDR3 extends over 17 amino acids. The CDR3 DNA is TGTGCCAGCAAGGGGGACAGGGGTTCGCCTGGGGCCAACGTCCTGACTTTC. Its protein is CASKGDRGSPGANVLTF.

This clone has only a few counts. V and J are TRBV3-1 (or the pseudogene TRBV3-2) and TRBJ2-7, with D tentatively TRBD1 (5 bases). The CDR3 spans 16 residues. V lost 1 base and J 0 bases, leaving 13 bases between the germline ends. Per the germline V gene, CDR1 is LGHDT and CDR2 is YNNKEL (reference sequence). CDR3 protein: CASSQGGDRISYEQYF. The CDR3 DNA is TGTGCCAGCAGCCAAGGAGGCGACAGAATCTCCTACGAGCAGTACTTC.

The rearrangement uses TRBV4-1 and TRBJ1-5; TRBD1 agrees at 7 bases. The CDR3 contains 14 residues. Trimming took 0 bases from V and 6 from J; bases not matched to a gene: 2. CDR1 and CDR2 (germline): MGHRA, YSYEKL. The CDR3 region has the DNA TGCGCCAGCAGCCAAGAAAGGGGGCCTCAGCCCCAGCATTTT. It specifies CASSQERGPQPQHF.

This clone was found once. This rearrangement joins TRBV29-1 to TRBJ2-3; 12 nucleotides align to TRBD1. Germline assignment: CDR1 SQVTM and CDR2 ANQGSEA. With 4 bases clipped from V and 5 bases from J, the junction kept 16 bases outside the gene matches. The CDR3 totals 18 residues. The DNA for the CDR3 is TGCAGCGTTGCCCGAGGGGGGACAGGGGGCGCCCAGGGAGATACGCAGTATTTT. The encoded protein is CSVARGGTGGAQGDTQYF.

The rearrangement joins TRBV19 to TRBJ2-2; 8 nucleotides line up with TRBD1. The ends lost 6 bases at V and 3 bases at J; junction bases unmatched: 6. Germline lookup yields CDR1 LNHDA and CDR2 SQIVND (reference sequence). CDR3 length equals 15 residues. DNA of the CDR3: TGTGCCAGTAGAGTGGACAGGGTGGACACCGGGGAGCTGTTTTTT. Its protein is CASRVDRVDTGELFF.